One sample yielded the 22 T cell receptor beta chains listed below, sequenced in a study of CD4 and CD8 cells across lung adenocarcinoma regions. TCRdb processed the PCR reads anew with MiXCR; each CDR3 protein has one entry. The sample carries 20,000 to 25,000 distinct CDR3 sequences, around half recorded once. Sequences were obtained from CD8+ T cells from the center of a lung tumor. The receptor set was obtained from a female donor with lung adenocarcinoma. The CD4 and CD8 labels of this study may be unreliable.

With regard to this clonotype: A much larger clone is a single base away; this may be a read error. The gene calls are TRBV7-2 and TRBJ2-1; TRBD2 matches 10 bases. The CDR3 totals 17 residues. V gave up 1 base and J gave up 10 bases; unmatched junction bases: 13. CDR1 is SGHTA, CDR2 FQGNSA, per germline. CDR3: CASSLEVSGRYSYEQFF. As DNA, the CDR3 is TGTGCCAGCAGCTTAGAAGTTAGCGGGAGGTACTCCTACGAGCAGTTCTTC.

This chain joins TRBV6-1 and TRBJ2-2, with unresolved D. Germline CDR1 is MNHNS and CDR2 is SASEGT. V lost 5 bases and J 4 bases, leaving 11 bases between the germline ends. CDR3 size: 14 residues. This chain's CDR3 is CASSRTFGTGELFF. The CDR3 DNA sequence: TGTGCCAGCAGTCGGACCTTTGGCACCGGGGAGCTGTTTTTT.

The chain is built from TRBV10-3 and TRBJ2-4, with TRBD1 as a possible D gene (5 bases). The CDR3 is 14 residues long. V lost 8 bases and J lost 13, with 24 bases in between. The germline V gene encodes CDR1 ENHRY and CDR2 SYGVKD. CDR3 protein: CAIGTGGAQNTQYF. The CDR3 nucleotides read TGTGCCATCGGAACAGGCGGTGCCCAAAACACCCAGTACTTC.

This clonotype was picked up a small number of times. The chain links TRBV6-1 to TRBJ2-1, with TRBD2 matching over 7 bases. TRBJ2-7 matches the DNA end more closely, so the J call is doubtful. Germline V gives CDR1 MNHNS, CDR2 SASEGT. The CDR3 loop spans 15 amino acids. Written as DNA, the CDR3 is TGTGCCAGCAGTGAAGAGGGAGGGATGGGATCCGAGCAGTACTTC. This gives the protein CASSEEGGMGSEQYF.

This rearrangement joins TRBV6-1 to TRBJ2-1; TRBD2 matches 10 bases. The last part of the DNA fits TRBJ2-7 better; the J call may be wrong. CDR1 and CDR2 (germline): MNHNS, SASEGT. There are 13 residues in the CDR3. The DNA for the CDR3 is TGTGCCAGCAAAGCGGGGGGGGGGCACGAGCAGTACTTC. Protein sequence: CASKAGGGHEQYF.

This clonotype has a handful of counts. This could be a read error, since a much larger clone is one nucleotide away. V usage is TRBV6-1 and J usage is TRBJ2-1; D is perhaps TRBD1 (6 bases). With 11 bases removed from V and 12 bases from J, the gap between germline ends came to 17 bases. The CDR3 sequence is 11 residues long. The V gene's germline CDR1 is MNHNS and CDR2 SASEGT. CDR3 coding DNA: TGTGCCGGTGCGACAGGACGAGGGCAGTTCTTC. This gives the protein CAGATGRGQFF.

This chain links TRBV6-1 with TRBJ2-5, with TRBD1 matching 7 bases. There are 15 residues in the CDR3. V shed 8 bases and J 5 bases; nucleotides not matched to a gene: 14. Germline values: CDR1 MNHNS, CDR2 SASEGT. CDR3 protein: CASGWGRGIQETQYF. The CDR3 coding sequence is TGTGCCAGCGGGTGGGGCAGGGGGATTCAGGAGACCCAGTACTTC.

The table lists this clonotype with a count of one. The gene calls are TRBV27 and TRBJ2-2; D may be TRBD2 (6 bases). The J call is uncertain, as TRBJ2-3 better fits the DNA end. Germline CDR1 is MNHEY and CDR2 is SMNVEV (reference sequence). CDR3 length equals 17 residues. The CDR3 protein is CATRRGLAGTNTGAQYF. DNA for the CDR3: TGTGCCACCCGGCGGGGACTCGCGGGGACGAACACCGGGGCGCAGTATTTT.

The rearrangement links TRBV6-5 to TRBJ2-1, with unresolved D. V dropped 6 bases and J dropped 13 bases, with 22 bases sitting between them. This CDR3 is built from 14 residues. Germline values: CDR1 MNHEY, CDR2 SVGAGI. The CDR3 DNA reads TGTGCCAGCAGAAACACGAGGAGCGTATGGATACAGTTCTTC. Translated: CASRNTRSVWIQFF.

In this sample, this clonotype turned up many times. The J gene is TRBJ2-5, the V gene TRBV6-1; weak D call: TRBD2 (6 bases). V was cut by 6 bases and J by 3 bases, with 17 bases left in between. The CDR3 has 15 amino acids. CDR1 is MNHNS, CDR2 SASEGT, per germline. The DNA of the CDR3 is TGTGCCAGCAGCACCGCCGGTGGGGGGAAAGAGACCCAGTACTTC. Protein product: CASSTAGGGKETQYF.

This chain links TRBV24-1 with TRBJ2-1, with D maybe TRBD1 (6 bases). The germline gives CDR1 KGHDR, CDR2 SFDVKD. This CDR3 contains 13 residues. The V end was cut by 4 bases, the J end by 10 bases, with 13 bases between. DNA for the CDR3: TGTGCCACCAGTGAAGTCGGTGGGGGCGAGCAGTTCTTC. Translating it yields CATSEVGGGEQFF.

The V call is TRBV4-1, the J call TRBJ1-4; 9 bases fit TRBD1. Unmatched junction bases numbered 8, after V lost 1 base and J lost 8 bases. The CDR3 extends over 16 amino acids. The V gene's germline CDR1 is MGHRA and CDR2 YSYEKL. CDR3 nucleotides: TGCGCCAGCAGCCAAGCACCGACAGGGGGGGAAGAAAAACTGTTTTTT. Protein sequence: CASSQAPTGGEEKLFF.

The J gene is TRBJ2-5, the V gene TRBV6-1; 10 bases agree with TRBD2. The J call may be mistaken, given a closer DNA end match to TRBJ2-7. Germline V gene sequence: CDR1 MNHNS, CDR2 SASEGT. The CDR3 totals 13 residues. In DNA, the CDR3 is TGTGCCAGCACTAGGACTAGCGGCTACGAGCAGTACTTC. Its protein is CASTRTSGYEQYF.

The chain combines TRBV6-5 with TRBJ2-1, with TRBD2 matching over 7 bases. The CDR3 has 18 amino acids. With V trimmed by 0 bases and J by 0 bases, 8 bases remained unmatched. Looked up from germline, CDR1 is MNHEY and CDR2 is SVGAGI. The CDR3 DNA is TGTGCCAGCAGTTACTCGAGGGGCGGGAGTGGCTCCTACAATGAGCAGTTCTTC. Translation: CASSYSRGGSGSYNEQFF.

The chain combines TRBV5-1 with TRBJ1-6; no clear D gene. The ends were cut back, 4 bases at V and 3 bases at J, with 11 bases in the middle. The germline gives CDR1 SGHRS, CDR2 YFSETQ. The CDR3 contains 15 residues. This chain's CDR3 is CASSPSDGYNSPLHF. CDR3 nucleotide sequence: TGCGCCAGCAGCCCCTCGGACGGCTATAATTCACCCCTCCACTTT.

Concerning this clonotype: A junction end diverges from the germline sequence, so it may reflect a read error. This sequence joins TRBV10-3 and TRBJ2-3; D possibly corresponds to TRBD2 (5 bases). Germline loops: CDR1 ENHRY, CDR2 SYGVKD. The CDR3 sequence is 13 residues long. CDR3 protein: CGVGRRVLDTQYF. The CDR3 region has the DNA TGTGGGGTCGGGCGGCGGGTACTAGATACCCAGTATTTT.

As concerns this clonotype: Germline and junction disagree at one end, which may indicate a read error. J is TRBJ2-3 and V is TRBV27; D unclear. The V gene's germline CDR1 is MNHEY and CDR2 SMNVEV (reference sequence). The CDR3 totals 11 residues. CDR3 nucleotides: TGTGCGCGCGGTGCCAAAGACACGCAGTATTTC. Its translation: CARGAKDTQYF.

Worth noting for this clonotype: An end of the junction does not agree with germline; a read error may underlie this. The chain uses TRBV7-2 and TRBJ2-3; possibly TRBD1 or TRBD2 for D (6 bases each). In germline, CDR1 is SGHTA, CDR2 FQGNSA. This CDR3 region has 14 residues. CDR3 DNA: TGTGCCAGCAGCTTCTGGGACGGCGGGGACACGCAGTACTTT. Protein sequence: CASSFWDGGDTQYF.

About this clonotype: Sequence at one end of the junction differs from germline and may be a read error. The rearrangement links TRBV4-1 to TRBJ2-4; 8 bases map to TRBD1. The J call may be faulty, since TRBJ2-3 better matches the DNA end. The CDR3 extends over 14 amino acids. From germline, CDR1 is MGHRA and CDR2 YSYEKL. CDR3 in DNA: TGCGGCGGCAGGGGGCTCAGAGCCAAAAATACTCAGTATTTT. Its translation: CGGRGLRAKNTQYF.

The table lists this clonotype with a count of one. At one end the junction does not follow the germline gene, possibly because of a read error. The chain links TRBV10-3 to TRBJ2-3; a possible D gene is TRBD2 (6 bases). In germline, CDR1 is ENHRY, CDR2 SYGVKD. This CDR3 region has 15 residues. The CDR3 protein is CAVSEGGGGLDTQYF. The CDR3 coding sequence is TGTGCCGTCAGTGAGGGAGGCGGAGGCCTAGATACGCAGTATTTT.

J is TRBJ2-1 and V is TRBV7-8; TRBD2 agrees at 10 bases. Germline trimming cut 2 bases from V and 0 bases from J; bases unmatched to any gene: 7. The V gene's germline CDR1 is SGHVS and CDR2 FQNEAQ. The CDR3 spans 18 residues. This CDR3 is CASSLRFSGGISYNEQFF. The CDR3 DNA sequence: TGTGCCAGCAGCTTACGTTTTAGCGGGGGGATCTCCTACAATGAGCAGTTCTTC.

This sequence joins TRBV27 and TRBJ2-3, with TRBD1 matching over 7 bases. CDR1 is MNHEY and CDR2 is SMNVEV in the germline V gene (reference sequence). The CDR3 is made up of 13 amino acids. Losses at the gene ends were 10 bases for V and 9 bases for J; bases not matched to a gene: 13. CDR3 sequence (DNA): TGTGCCACGAGGGGGCAAGCCACAAACACGCAGTATTTT. Residues: CATRGQATNTQYF.